A selection of T cell receptor beta chains follows, all from one sample in a study of T cell responses to AZD1222 COVID-19 vaccine. Profiling relied on immunoSEQ multiplex PCR, and the TCRdb table lists in-frame clones only, not all of them. The sample contains 80,000 to 100,000 clones, more than 80% of which appear only once. Sequencing used peripheral blood, obtained 28 days after the second AZD1222 dose. These receptors originate from an adult who received the AZD1222 COVID-19 vaccine. The CDR3 runs from the conserved cysteine through the conserved F or W. The D gene is left open where the match is weak. The listing skips clone size in some rows; elsewhere it reads once, few, many or a size class.

size: NA; V: TRBV7-8; D: NA; J: TRBJ1-2; CDR3: CASSLGGDYGYTF; DNA: TGTGCCAGCAGCCTGGGAGGGGACTATGGCTACACCTTC
size: NA; V: TRBV11-2; D: NA; J: TRBJ2-7; CDR3: CASRYMTRSYEQYF; DNA: TGTGCCAGCAGGTATATGACACGCTCCTACGAGCAGTACTTC
size: NA; V: TRBV6-1; D: NA; J: TRBJ2-1; CDR3: CASSDRGYNEQFF; DNA: TGTGCCAGCAGTGACCGCGGGTACAATGAGCAGTTCTTC
size: NA; V: TRBV20-1; D: TRBD2; J: TRBJ2-1; CDR3: CSASTSGSYNEQFF; DNA: TGCAGTGCTAGTACCAGCGGGAGCTACAATGAGCAGTTCTTC
size: NA; V: TRBV5-1; D: TRBD1; J: TRBJ1-2; CDR3: CASSPDRDGYTF; DNA: TGCGCCAGCAGCCCCGACAGGGATGGCTACACCTTC
size: NA; V: TRBV6-1; D: NA; J: TRBJ1-3; CDR3: CASSENEGSGNTIYF; DNA: TGTGCCAGCAGTGAAAACGAGGGTTCTGGAAACACCATATATTTT
size: NA; V: TRBV29-1; D: NA; J: TRBJ1-1; CDR3: CSVAARQRRGNTEAFF; DNA: TGCAGCGTTGCAGCCCGACAGCGAAGGGGGAACACTGAAGCTTTCTTT
size: NA; V: TRBV11-3; D: TRBD2; J: TRBJ2-2; CDR3: CASSFSGVNTGELFF; DNA: TGTGCCAGCAGCTTTAGCGGGGTAAACACCGGGGAGCTGTTTTTT
size: once; V: TRBV7-3; D: NA; J: TRBJ1-3; CDR3: CASSAGGSGNTIYF; DNA: TGTGCCAGCAGCGCAGGAGGATCTGGAAACACCATATATTTT
size: NA; V: TRBV29-1; D: NA; J: TRBJ1-1; CDR3: CSVESMRGRTEAFF; DNA: TGCAGCGTTGAATCCATGCGGGGGCGGACTGAAGCTTTCTTT
size: NA; V: TRBV5-4; D: NA; J: TRBJ2-5; CDR3: CASSIGQGGETQYF; DNA: TGTGCCAGCAGCATAGGGCAGGGTGGAGAGACCCAGTACTTC